Below are 30 T cell receptor beta chains sequenced from a single sample in a study of cytomegalovirus exposure and HLA in healthy donors. PCR was performed using 60 Vbeta and 13 Jbeta primers. Data came from immunoSEQ multiplex PCR; TCRdb stores just in-frame clones and leaves some out. The sample lists more than 95,000 clones, 83% seen once, with about 3.7% in the top ten. Source material: PBMCs. These receptors all stem from a woman between 40 and 50 years old in good health and CMV-seropositive.

Here the CDR3 reads CASGPSSYNEQFF. The CDR3 region has the DNA TGTGCTAGTGGTCCCAGCTCCTACAATGAGCAGTTCTTC. The V and J genes are TRBV12-5 and TRBJ2-1; D is ambiguous. Trimming shortened V by 5 bases and J by 0 bases, and 5 bases separated the two germline ends. The CDR3 is 13 residues long. Germline values: CDR1 LGHNT, CDR2 FRNRAP.

This clone was seen only once. V gene TRBV11-3 combines with J gene TRBJ2-2, with a weak D call TRBD1 (6 bases). Trimming took 11 bases from V and 7 from J, leaving 11 bases between them. Germline-derived CDR1 and CDR2 are SGHNT and YENEEA. The CDR3 covers 11 residues. Written as DNA, the CDR3 is TGTGCCCGCCCAGGGGACGGGGAGCTGTTTTTT. Translating it yields CARPGDGELFF.

The rearrangement links TRBV29-1 to TRBJ1-2, with 11 bases fitting TRBD1. Germline V CDR1 and CDR2: SQVTM, ANQGSEA. The CDR3 has 16 residues. V lost 7 bases to trimming and J lost 0 bases; unmatched junction nucleotides: 10. The CDR3 nucleotides are TGCAGCGCAACCGGGACAGGGGGTTTAGCTAACTATGGCTACACCTTC. Translation gives CSATGTGGLANYGYTF.

This clone was counted a single time. This chain uses TRBV7-8 with TRBJ1-1; no clear D. V lost 2 bases and J 0 bases, leaving 13 bases between the germline ends. Germline V lookup: CDR1 SGHVS, CDR2 FQNEAQ. The CDR3 totals 16 residues. CDR3 residues: CASSLRARQLNTEAFF. The CDR3 nucleotides are TGTGCCAGCAGCTTAAGAGCCAGGCAATTGAACACTGAAGCTTTCTTT.

CDR3 residues: CASTKTNMNTEAFF. CDR3 DNA: TGTGCCAGTACCAAGACTAATATGAACACTGAAGCTTTCTTT. The rearrangement joins TRBV19 to TRBJ1-1; D gene uncertain. Looked up from germline, CDR1 is LNHDA and CDR2 is SQIVND (reference sequence). Between the trimmed V and J ends, which lost 7 bases and 0 bases, there was a span of 12 bases. CDR3 length: 14 amino acids.

CDR3: CASSYSEGTDTQYF. CDR3 sequence (DNA): TGTGCCAGCAGTTACTCAGAGGGTACAGATACGCAGTATTTT. This chain connects TRBV6-5 to TRBJ2-3, with D perhaps matching TRBD2 (5 bases). Between the trimmed V and J ends, which lost 0 bases and 3 bases, there was a span of 7 bases. Per germline, CDR1 MNHEY and CDR2 SVGAGI. This CDR3 spans 14 amino acids.

This clone has more than one count but fewer than ten. The chain has TRBV5-6 and TRBJ1-5; D gene unclear. From germline, CDR1 is SGHDT and CDR2 YYEEEE. Deletions cut 4 bases from V and 1 base from J, with 18 bases between. The CDR3 spans 17 residues. The CDR3 reads CASSLNGQTLSNQPQHF. For the CDR3, the DNA is TGTGCCAGCAGCCTTAATGGGCAGACCTTGAGCAATCAGCCCCAGCATTTT. The whole variable domain, remainder taken from reference TRBV5-6 and TRBJ1-5, is DAGVTQSPTHLIKTRGQQVTLRCSPKSGHDTVSWYQQALGQGPQFIFQYYEEEERQRGNFPDRFSGHQFPNYSSELNVNALLLGDSALYLCASSLNGQTLSNQPQHFGDGTRLSIL.

A note on this clone: Other DNA sequences of this sample code for an identical CDR3. This chain links TRBV11-3 with TRBJ2-1, with D perhaps TRBD2 (7 bases). This CDR3 contains 14 residues. Germline V gene lookup returns CDR1 SGHNT and CDR2 YENEEA. V was shortened by 5 bases and J by 7 bases, with 15 bases between the two germline ends. CDR3 nucleotides: TGTGCCAGCAGCCCGGGGGGCGGTTGGAATGAGCAGTTCTTC. Its translation is CASSPGGGWNEQFF.

This rearrangement joins TRBV6-4 to TRBJ1-6, with 7 nucleotides matching TRBD1. Germline CDR1 is MRHNA and CDR2 is SNTAGT. This CDR3 spans 15 amino acids. The J segment lost 7 bases and the V segment lost 2 bases, leaving 5 bases of the junction unmatched. The CDR3 reads CASSDTTGFNSPLHF. CDR3 nucleotides: TGTGCCAGCAGTGACACGACAGGGTTCAATTCACCCCTCCACTTT.

This chain joins TRBV5-4 and TRBJ2-4, with TRBD1 matching over 9 bases. V lost 3 bases and J lost 3; bases outside the gene matches: 10. This CDR3 is 17 amino acids long. Germline V lookup: CDR1 SGHNT, CDR2 YYREEE (reference sequence). CDR3 loop: CASSSPGQGDIKNIQYF. The CDR3 DNA follows: TGTGCCAGCAGCTCACCGGGACAGGGTGATATCAAAAACATTCAGTACTTC.

The rearrangement uses TRBV25-1 and TRBJ2-1; TRBD2 aligns across 11 bases. Germline trimming cut 4 bases from V and 6 bases from J; bases unmatched to any gene: 2. Per the germline V gene, CDR1 is MGHDK and CDR2 is SYGVNS. The CDR3 loop spans 14 amino acids. The CDR3 sequence is CASSATSGGNEQFF. The CDR3 nucleotides are TGTGCCAGCAGTGCTACTAGCGGGGGCAATGAGCAGTTCTTC.

This clone was detected once. The chain is built from TRBV5-1 and TRBJ2-3; D remains unclear. The V end lost 2 bases, the J end lost 4 bases, and 8 bases lay between the germline ends. The CDR3 loop spans 13 amino acids. CDR1 SGHRS and CDR2 YFSETQ come from the germline V gene. For the CDR3, the DNA is TGCGCCAGCAGCTTATCGGGTCCAGATACGCAGTATTTT. Encoded protein: CASSLSGPDTQYF.

The chain joins TRBV6-4 to TRBJ2-6; 10 bases agree with TRBD1. The germline V gene encodes CDR1 MRHNA and CDR2 SNTAGT. The junction had 4 bases not matched to a gene; V was cut back by 4 bases and J by 4 bases. The CDR3 has 16 residues. For the CDR3, the DNA is TGTGCCAGCAGTGGGGGACAGGGGACAGGGGCCAACGTCCTGACTTTC. This encodes CASSGGQGTGANVLTF.

This clone was recorded once. The V and J genes are TRBV29-1 and TRBJ2-7; TRBD2 agrees at 9 bases. The CDR3 contains 13 residues. V trimming: 6 bases; J trimming: 4 bases; junction bases outside the gene matches: 7. Germline V gives CDR1 SQVTM, CDR2 ANQGSEA. The CDR3 spells CSVHKTSGYEQYF. Here the CDR3 DNA reads TGCAGCGTCCATAAGACTAGCGGATACGAGCAGTACTTC.

The chain uses TRBV4-1 and TRBJ2-3; 12 bases match TRBD2. The V gene end was trimmed by 4 bases and the J gene end by 0 bases; junction bases not matched to a gene: 2. Germline V CDR1 and CDR2: MGHRA, YSYEKL. CDR3 length equals 16 residues. The CDR3 sequence: CASSLGTSGSTDTQYF. The CDR3 bases are TGCGCCAGCAGCCTAGGGACTAGCGGGAGCACAGATACGCAGTATTTT.

This clone was detected only once. The chain recombines TRBV5-6 with TRBJ2-3; the match to TRBD2 covers 14 bases. With V trimmed by 5 bases and J by 3 bases, 8 bases remained unmatched. CDR1 and CDR2 from the germline V gene are SGHDT and YYEEEE. The CDR3 runs to 17 residues. CDR3 nucleotides: TGTGCCAGCAGTCCAACGAGGACTAGCGGGAGGACAGATACGCAGTATTTT. Amino acids: CASSPTRTSGRTDTQYF.

The J gene is TRBJ2-7, the V gene TRBV5-6, with 9 bases matching TRBD2. CDR3 length: 17 residues. Germline V gene data show CDR1 as SGHDT and CDR2 as YYEEEE. V was clipped by 6 bases and J by 3 bases; unmatched bases: 16. The CDR3 DNA reads TGTGCCAGCAACCTAAAATTTAATAGCGGGAGTATCTACGAGCAGTACTTC. Protein: CASNLKFNSGSIYEQYF.

This chain connects TRBV18 to TRBJ2-5, with 13 bases lining up with TRBD2. This CDR3 is built from 17 residues. The V gene end was trimmed by 2 bases and the J gene end by 5 bases; junction bases not matched to a gene: 8. CDR1 is KGHSH, CDR2 LQKENI, per germline. DNA of the CDR3: TGTGCCAGCTCACCAATGAGGACTAGCGGGAGTAGGGAGACCCAGTACTTC. This encodes CASSPMRTSGSRETQYF.

This clone has a single count. V usage is TRBV4-1 and J usage is TRBJ2-3; 13 nucleotides align to TRBD2. This CDR3 has 16 residues. V trimming: 4 bases; J trimming: 8 bases; junction bases outside the gene matches: 9. Germline-derived CDR1 and CDR2 are MGHRA and YSYEKL. The CDR3 is CASSPGTSGTLGTQYF. CDR3 sequence (DNA): TGCGCCAGCAGCCCAGGGACTAGCGGGACACTCGGTACGCAGTATTTT.

The J gene is TRBJ2-7, the V gene TRBV6-5; 7 bases map to TRBD1. Unmatched junction bases numbered 4, after V lost 6 bases and J lost 2 bases. The germline gives CDR1 MNHEY, CDR2 SVGAGI. The CDR3 length is 13 residues. The CDR3 nucleotides read TGTGCCAGCAGGACCGACAGGGCCTACGAGCAGTACTTC. This gives the protein CASRTDRAYEQYF.

The table lists this clone with a count of one. The V and J genes are TRBV5-1 and TRBJ2-5, with a possible D match to TRBD1 (6 bases). The germline V gene has CDR1 SGHRS and CDR2 YFSETQ. The V end lost 4 bases, the J end lost 2 bases, and 15 bases lay between the germline ends. This CDR3 contains 15 residues. In DNA, the CDR3 is TGCGCCAGCAGCCCCACAGGGCTTGGGCAAGAGACCCAGTACTTC. Residues: CASSPTGLGQETQYF.

V gene TRBV19 combines with J gene TRBJ2-3; TRBD1 might be the D (5 bases). The CDR3 has 14 amino acids. Looked up from germline, CDR1 is LNHDA and CDR2 is SQIVND (reference sequence). V lost 5 bases and J 1 base, leaving 10 bases between the germline ends. CDR3 coding DNA: TGTGCCAGTAGTGAGACAGTAGGCACAGATACGCAGTATTTT. Its protein is CASSETVGTDTQYF.

A few counts support this clone. The chain combines TRBV30 with TRBJ2-6; TRBD1 matches 9 bases. Germline values: CDR1 GTSNPN, CDR2 SVGIG (reference sequence). The CDR3 is 17 amino acids. Trimming at V came to 1 base and at J to 0 bases, leaving 4 bases not matched to a gene. CDR3 region: CAWSDGQGPSGANVLTF. CDR3 DNA sequence: TGTGCCTGGAGTGACGGACAGGGGCCCTCTGGGGCCAACGTCCTGACTTTC.

The V call is TRBV11-2, the J call TRBJ2-2, with 8 bases fitting TRBD2. The CDR3 totals 17 residues. The trim removed 2 bases at V and 2 bases at J, leaving 7 bases unmatched. The germline V gene has CDR1 SGHAT and CDR2 FQNNGV. CDR3 amino acids: CASSLFRGRKNTGELFF. CDR3 DNA: TGTGCCAGCAGCTTATTTCGCGGGAGGAAAAACACCGGGGAGCTGTTTTTT. The full variable domain, completed using reference TRBV11-2 and TRBJ2-2, is EAGVAQSPRYKIIEKRQSVAFWCNPISGHATLYWYQQILGQGPKLLIQFQNNGVVDDSQLPKDRFSAERLKGVDSTLKIQPAKLEDSAVYLCASSLFRGRKNTGELFFGEGSRLTVL.

This chain connects TRBV21-1 to TRBJ2-7; TRBD2, the table's D call, lacks a check against the DNA. TRBV21-1 is recorded as a pseudogene. The CDR3 length is 14 residues. This chain's CDR3 is CASVVEPSSYEQYF. In DNA, the CDR3 is TGTGCCAGCGTGGTCGAGCCAAGCTCCTACGAGCAGTACTTC.

The gene calls are TRBV19 and TRBJ2-2; maybe TRBD2 (6 bases). Per germline, CDR1 LNHDA and CDR2 SQIVND (reference sequence). CDR3 size: 17 residues. V lost 6 bases to trimming and J lost 1 base, with 18 bases between them. The CDR3 protein is CASSPTLRLENTGELFF. As DNA, the CDR3 is TGTGCCAGTAGCCCCACTTTGAGACTAGAGAACACCGGGGAGCTGTTTTTT.

J is TRBJ2-1 and V is TRBV1; the table gives TRBD2 as D, unverified against the DNA. TRBV1 is annotated as a pseudogene. The CDR3 consists of 17 residues. The CDR3 region is CTSSQGDSFISYNEQFF. The CDR3 region has the DNA TGCACCAGCAGCCAAGGGGACTCTTTTATCTCCTACAATGAGCAGTTCTTC.

The V gene is TRBV10-3, the J gene TRBJ2-5, with D perhaps TRBD2 (6 bases). V lost 0 bases and J lost 11, with 19 bases in between. CDR1 and CDR2 (germline): ENHRY, SYGVKD. This CDR3 contains 15 residues. Here the CDR3 DNA reads TGTGCCATCAGTGAGTCGCGGGGACTCTCTTCGGAGCAGTACTTC. It yields the protein CAISESRGLSSEQYF.

The V and J genes are TRBV7-9 and TRBJ1-1, with a weak D call TRBD1 (6 bases). From germline, CDR1 is SEHNR and CDR2 FQNEAQ (reference sequence). The CDR3 spans 13 residues. The V gene lost 5 bases and the J gene lost 5 bases, with 12 bases spanning the gap. The CDR3 protein is CASSRTVGTEAFF. The CDR3 DNA follows: TGTGCCAGCAGCCGGACAGTGGGGACTGAAGCTTTCTTT.

V gene TRBV28 combines with J gene TRBJ1-1; D perhaps matches TRBD1 (6 bases). V lost 3 bases to trimming and J lost 11 bases, with 13 bases between them. This CDR3 contains 12 residues. Germline V gene sequence: CDR1 MDHEN, CDR2 SYDVKM. CDR3 nucleotides: TGTGCCAGCAGTTTCACAGGGTTCCTGGCTTTCTTT. Translation: CASSFTGFLAFF.